These 25 T cell receptor beta chains were all obtained from the same sample, sequenced in a study of blood T cell repertoires in COVID-19. Profiled with immunoSEQ multiplex PCR; TCRdb holds only in-frame clones, not every one. The sample has roughly 120,000 clones; less than 75% are singletons. The source material was peripheral blood. These receptors all come from a human donor with acute or convalescent COVID-19. The donor label of this sample is uncertain.

In its sample, this clone was seen once. V is TRBV2 and J is TRBJ1-2, with D tentatively TRBD1 (6 bases). CDR1 SNHLY and CDR2 FYNNEI come from the germline V gene. This CDR3 contains 13 residues. V was cut by 6 bases and J by 3 bases, with 11 bases left in between. The CDR3 nucleotides read TGTGCCAGCAGCCTACAGGGAGACTATGGCTACACCTTC. It encodes CASSLQGDYGYTF. The full variable domain, with the rest looked up from reference TRBV2 and TRBJ1-2, is EPEVTQTPSHQVTQMGQEVILRCVPISNHLYFYWYRQILGQKVEFLVSFYNNEISEKSEIFDDQFSVERPDGSNFTLKIRSTKLEDSAMYFCASSLQGDYGYTFGSGTRLTVV.

The J gene is TRBJ2-7, the V gene TRBV20-1; 10 positions match TRBD2. V gave up 3 bases and J gave up 9 bases; unmatched junction bases: 23. The CDR3 has 18 amino acids. CDR1 is DFQATT, CDR2 SNEGSKA, per germline (reference sequence). The CDR3 coding sequence is TGCAGTGCTAGTCCACACTCCTACGGCTACGAGCGGGGGGGATCGCAGTACTTC. Translation gives CSASPHSYGYERGGSQYF.

The chain uses TRBV5-4 and TRBJ2-3, with unresolved D. Germline lookup yields CDR1 SGHNT and CDR2 YYREEE (reference sequence). V lost 3 bases and J 1 base, leaving 6 bases between the germline ends. This CDR3 spans 13 amino acids. CDR3 coding DNA: TGTGCCAGCAGCTCCCGTGGCACAGATACGCAGTATTTT. Translating gives CASSSRGTDTQYF.

This sequence joins TRBV5-6 and TRBJ1-2; tentative D call: TRBD1 (6 bases). Trimming removed 3 bases from V and 3 bases from J, with 9 bases in between. Germline CDR1 and CDR2: SGHDT and YYEEEE. The CDR3 runs 13 residues. The CDR3 DNA sequence: TGTGCCAGCAGCTATCAGGGGTACTATGGCTACACCTTC. It codes for CASSYQGYYGYTF.

The chain carries TRBV19 and TRBJ2-5; D uncertain. Germline V gene lookup returns CDR1 LNHDA and CDR2 SQIVND (reference sequence). The CDR3 loop spans 11 amino acids. Trimming removed 5 bases at V and 14 bases at J, with 15 bases between. CDR3 region: CASSSLTSHYF. The CDR3 coding sequence is TGTGCCAGTAGTTCACTGACTTCTCATTACTTC.

The CDR3 sequence is CASSRTGLNEKLFF. Written as DNA, the CDR3 is TGCGCCAGCAGCCGGACAGGGTTGAATGAAAAACTGTTTTTT. The rearrangement joins TRBV5-1 to TRBJ1-4; 8 nucleotides align to TRBD1. Germline values: CDR1 SGHRS, CDR2 YFSETQ. The V segment lost 4 bases and the J segment 5 bases; nucleotides outside the gene matches: 4. The CDR3 loop spans 14 amino acids.

The gene calls are TRBV19 and TRBJ1-2; possibly TRBD1 for D (6 bases). The V end lost 1 base, the J end lost 7 bases, and 22 bases lay between the germline ends. This CDR3 contains 17 residues. Per germline, CDR1 LNHDA and CDR2 SQIVND (reference sequence). CDR3 in amino acids: CASSIARDDRRLFGYTF. The CDR3 DNA sequence: TGTGCCAGTAGTATAGCAAGGGACGACAGGCGGCTCTTTGGCTACACCTTC. Using reference TRBV19 and TRBJ1-2 for the parts outside the CDR3, the full variable domain is DGGITQSPKYLFRKEGQNVTLSCEQNLNHDAMYWYRQDPGQGLRLIYYSQIVNDFQKGDIAEGYSVSREKKESFPLTVTSAQKNPTAFYLCASSIARDDRRLFGYTFGSGTRLTVV.

V is TRBV6-5 and J is TRBJ1-2; 8 nucleotides agree with TRBD1. J was trimmed by 3 bases and V by 6 bases; bases with no gene match: 6. CDR3 size: 14 residues. Looked up from germline, CDR1 is MNHEY and CDR2 is SVGAGI. Here the CDR3 reads CASSLLGQDYGYTF. In nucleotides, the CDR3 is TGTGCCAGCAGCTTGTTGGGACAGGACTATGGCTACACCTTC.

Remarks on this clone: This specimen includes other DNA sequences encoding the same CDR3. The chain is built from TRBV25-1 and TRBJ1-4, with TRBD1 matching 8 bases. V lost 6 bases to trimming and J lost 7 bases; unmatched junction nucleotides: 4. Germline V gene data show CDR1 as MGHDK and CDR2 as SYGVNS. CDR3 size: 13 residues. The CDR3 DNA is TGTGCCAGCAGCAGGGGGCGGGGTGAAAAACTGTTTTTT. The encoded protein is CASSRGRGEKLFF. Supplemented by reference TRBV25-1 and TRBJ1-4, the full variable domain reads EADIYQTPRYLVIGTGKKITLECSQTMGHDKMYWYQQDPGMELHLIHYSYGVNSTEKGDLSSESTVSRIRTEHFPLTLESARPSHTSQYLCASSRGRGEKLFFGSGTQLSVL.

This chain uses TRBV11-2 with TRBJ1-1, with 8 bases aligning to TRBD1. The CDR3 spans 16 residues. V lost 5 bases and J lost 0; bases outside the gene matches: 8. Germline CDR1 reads SGHAT; CDR2 reads FQNNGV. The CDR3 loop reads CASSLTGGIMNTEAFF. In DNA, the CDR3 is TGTGCCAGCAGCCTAACAGGGGGGATAATGAACACTGAAGCTTTCTTT.

This clone was counted once. The chain links TRBV19 to TRBJ1-5; D is undetermined. The germline V and J ends were trimmed by 9 bases and 1 base, with 16 bases remaining between them. CDR1 and CDR2 (germline): LNHDA, SQIVND (reference sequence). This CDR3 region has 15 residues. In DNA form, the CDR3 reads TGTGCCAGCCAGACGGGGAGATTAAGCAATCAGCCCCAGCATTTT. Protein sequence: CASQTGRLSNQPQHF.

This clone has only a few counts. The V gene is TRBV6-1, the J gene TRBJ2-7; D may be TRBD1 (7 bases). This CDR3 contains 16 residues. Germline lookup yields CDR1 MNHNS and CDR2 SASEGT. Trimming took 0 bases from V and 4 from J, leaving 16 bases between them. The CDR3 DNA is TGTGCCAGCAGTGAAGCAGCAGGGGGAGGAGGGTACGAGCAGTACTTC. This translates into CASSEAAGGGGYEQYF.

The chain combines TRBV9 with TRBJ2-1; 10 nucleotides align to TRBD2. The V gene end was trimmed by 2 bases and the J gene end by 8 bases; junction bases not matched to a gene: 7. Germline CDR1 reads SGDLS; CDR2 reads YYNGEE. CDR3 size: 15 residues. The CDR3 here is CASSVSGGLGDEQFF. The CDR3 nucleotides are TGTGCCAGCAGCGTTAGCGGGGGGCTTGGGGATGAGCAGTTCTTC.

Only a few counts were recorded for this clone. The chain recombines TRBV2 with TRBJ1-5, with 8 bases that match TRBD1. V lost 2 bases, J lost 2 bases, and 5 bases stayed unmatched. In germline, CDR1 is SNHLY, CDR2 FYNNEI. CDR3 length: 16 residues. The CDR3 loop is CASSERTGLGNQPQHF. In nucleotides, the CDR3 is TGTGCCAGCAGTGAAAGGACAGGGTTGGGCAATCAGCCCCAGCATTTT. The full variable domain, in which reference TRBV2 and TRBJ1-5 provide the parts outside the CDR3, is EPEVTQTPSHQVTQMGQEVILRCVPISNHLYFYWYRQILGQKVEFLVSFYNNEISEKSEIFDDQFSVERPDGSNFTLKIRSTKLEDSAMYFCASSERTGLGNQPQHFGDGTRLSIL.

The V gene is TRBV6-2 or TRBV6-3, the J gene TRBJ2-7; D is possibly TRBD2 (5 bases). This CDR3 comprises 18 residues. Trimming took off 5 bases at V and 5 bases at J, with 28 bases between the two ends. Germline V lookup: CDR1 MNHEY, CDR2 SVGEGT. This CDR3 is CASSLLSNFPGIVDEQYF. The CDR3 DNA reads as TGTGCCAGCAGTCTACTATCCAATTTTCCCGGGATCGTGGACGAGCAGTACTTC.

The gene calls are TRBV6-2 or TRBV6-3 and TRBJ2-7, with D tentatively TRBD1 (5 bases). The germline V gene encodes CDR1 MNHEY and CDR2 SVGEGT. V was clipped by 4 bases and J by 3 bases, with 13 bases between them. The CDR3 is 14 residues long. The CDR3 is CASSSVTEYYEQYV. As DNA, the CDR3 is TGTGCCAGCAGTTCGGTGACAGAATACTACGAGCAGTACGTC.

The chain carries TRBV6-1 and TRBJ1-1; TRBD1 agrees at 8 bases. Germline V gene lookup returns CDR1 MNHNS and CDR2 SASEGT. V shed 1 base and J 5 bases; nucleotides not matched to a gene: 9. The CDR3 sequence is 16 residues long. CDR3 region: CASSEVWTGLGTEAFF. The DNA for the CDR3 is TGTGCCAGCAGTGAAGTTTGGACAGGGTTGGGAACTGAAGCTTTCTTT.

The V and J genes are TRBV6-1 and TRBJ2-6; weak D call: TRBD2 (5 bases). The CDR3 runs to 16 residues. Trimming took off 3 bases at V and 0 bases at J, with 9 bases between the two ends. CDR1 and CDR2 (germline): MNHNS, SASEGT. The CDR3 nucleotides read TGTGCCAGCAGTGACCTACGGGGCTCTGGGGCCAACGTCCTGACTTTC. It translates to CASSDLRGSGANVLTF.

In its sample, this clone was seen once. The gene calls are TRBV5-1 and TRBJ1-5; D perhaps matches TRBD1 (6 bases). The V end lost 1 base, the J end lost 1 base, and 9 bases lay between the germline ends. Germline CDR1 and CDR2: SGHRS and YFSETQ. The CDR3 is 15 amino acids. The chain's CDR3 is CASSLLGQSNQPQHF. CDR3 in DNA: TGCGCCAGCAGCTTGTTAGGACAGAGCAATCAGCCCCAGCATTTT.

The CDR3 DNA reads TGTGCCAGCAGCTTGTGGGGACAGGAGAACACTGAAGCTTTCTTT. This encodes CASSLWGQENTEAFF. This rearrangement joins TRBV5-6 to TRBJ1-1, with TRBD1 matching over 8 bases. The CDR3 runs to 15 residues. Per the germline V gene, CDR1 is SGHDT and CDR2 is YYEEEE. Germline trimming cut 1 base from V and 1 base from J; bases unmatched to any gene: 3.

V is TRBV27 and J is TRBJ1-2; D not resolved. The CDR3 contains 15 residues. Germline V lookup: CDR1 MNHEY, CDR2 SMNVEV (reference sequence). Trimming removed 6 bases from V and 1 base from J, with 15 bases in between. In DNA form, the CDR3 reads TGTGCCAGCAGAAGAAATGGGAGAAATAACTATGGCTACACCTTC. Protein: CASRRNGRNNYGYTF.

The chain recombines TRBV6-1 with TRBJ1-5; D gene ambiguous. Trimming cost V 0 bases and J 2 bases, with 8 bases left between them. Germline CDR1 is MNHNS and CDR2 is SASEGT. The CDR3 runs 15 residues. CDR3 sequence (DNA): TGTGCCAGCAGTGAAGCGTTACCAGGCAATCAGCCCCAGCATTTT. As protein: CASSEALPGNQPQHF.

This chain's CDR3 is CASSKLIGGNTEAFF. CDR3 bases: TGTGCCAGTAGTAAGCTCATCGGAGGGAACACTGAAGCTTTCTTT. This sequence joins TRBV19 and TRBJ1-1; no clear D. The CDR3 contains 15 residues. V was shortened by 4 bases and J by 1 base, with 13 bases between the two germline ends. CDR1 is LNHDA, CDR2 SQIVND, per germline (reference sequence).

J is TRBJ1-5 and V is TRBV2, with D possibly matching TRBD1 (5 bases). Between the trimmed V and J ends, which lost 5 bases and 0 bases, there was a span of 14 bases. From germline, CDR1 is SNHLY and CDR2 FYNNEI. The length of the CDR3 is 16 residues. CDR3 sequence (DNA): TGTGCCAGCAGTCATGGCAGGGAAAGTAGCAATCAGCCCCAGCATTTT. The encoded protein is CASSHGRESSNQPQHF.

V usage is TRBV19 and J usage is TRBJ2-1; D is ambiguous. The CDR3 loop spans 15 amino acids. V shed 2 bases and J shed 1 base, with 9 bases lying between them. CDR1 and CDR2 from the germline V gene are LNHDA and SQIVND (reference sequence). The CDR3 region has the DNA TGTGCCAGTAGTATAATGTCGTCGTCCTACAATGAGCAGTTCTTC. Encoded protein: CASSIMSSSYNEQFF. Full variable domain (outside the CDR3, taken from reference TRBV19 and TRBJ2-1): DGGITQSPKYLFRKEGQNVTLSCEQNLNHDAMYWYRQDPGQGLRLIYYSQIVNDFQKGDIAEGYSVSREKKESFPLTVTSAQKNPTAFYLCASSIMSSSYNEQFFGPGTRLTVL.